This T cell receptor (beta chain) was profiled in a study of T cells in Graves' hyperthyroidism and ophthalmopathy. Regarding the study as a whole: A 13 V-J model separated ophthalmopathy from stable hyperthyroidism. Before onset, ophthalmopathy was predicted by the model a median about 6.2 months earlier. Also found in blood were most expanded thyroid clonotypes above 0.001.

Amplification of TCR beta CDR3 regions used RNA as the template. Using the HTBI primer set, a first-round RT-PCR was run on the TCR CDR3. TCRdb re-derived calls from the multiplex PCR reads in MiXCR, one entry per CDR3 protein. Of roughly 650,000 distinct CDR3 sequences in the sample, more than 15% are singletons; the top ten hold around 3.5%. This clonotype has at least ten counts. Its matching antigen is unknown. Germline V gene data show CDR1 as KGHSH and CDR2 as LQKENI. The CDR3 extends over 16 amino acids. Trimming took 2 bases from V and 5 from J; bases not matched to a gene: 8. The chain carries TRBV18 and TRBJ1-1, with 10 bases lining up with TRBD1. Sequencing was carried out using blood. The TCR sequence derives from a middle-aged woman with Graves' ophthalmopathy. The CDR3 DNA is TGTGCCAGCTCACCAATGGGGGACAGGGGTGCAACTGAAGCTTTCTTT. Translating it yields CASSPMGDRGATEAFF.